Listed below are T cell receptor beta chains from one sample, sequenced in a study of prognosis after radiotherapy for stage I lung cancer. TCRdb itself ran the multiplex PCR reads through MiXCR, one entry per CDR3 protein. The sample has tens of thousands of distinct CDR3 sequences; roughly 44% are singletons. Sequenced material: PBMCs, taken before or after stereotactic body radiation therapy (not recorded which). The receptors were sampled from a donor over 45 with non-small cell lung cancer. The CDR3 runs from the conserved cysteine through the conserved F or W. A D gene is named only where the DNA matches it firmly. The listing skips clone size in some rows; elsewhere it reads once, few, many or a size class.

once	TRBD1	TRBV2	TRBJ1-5	CAISDVGQGLMSNQPQHF	TGTGCCATCAGTGATGTTGGACAGGGATTAATGAGTAATCAGCCCCAGCATTTT
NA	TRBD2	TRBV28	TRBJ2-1	CASRWTSGRSRVGEQFF	TGTGCCAGCCGATGGACTAGCGGGAGGTCCCGAGTAGGTGAGCAGTTCTTC
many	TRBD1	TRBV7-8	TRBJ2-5	CASSSQGAQYF	TGTGCCAGCAGCTCTCAGGGGGCTCAGTACTTC
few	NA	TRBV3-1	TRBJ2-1	CASSHQEGGGNEQFF	TGTGCCAGCAGCCATCAAGAGGGGGGCGGCAATGAGCAGTTCTTC
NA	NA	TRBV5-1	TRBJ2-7	CASSSYMGYEQYF	TGCGCCAGCAGCTCCTACATGGGTTACGAGCAGTACTTC
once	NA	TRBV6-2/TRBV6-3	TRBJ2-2	CASSYSMTIGTGELFF	TGTGCCAGCAGTTACTCTATGACTATCGGTACCGGGGAGCTGTTTTTT
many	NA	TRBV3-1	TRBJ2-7	CASSHSTPYEQYF	TGTGCCAGCAGCCACTCGACGCCCTACGAGCAGTACTTC
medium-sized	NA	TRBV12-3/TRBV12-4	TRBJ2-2	CASSLMGSGRTGELFF	TGTGCCAGCAGTTTAATGGGGTCAGGCCGGACCGGGGAGCTGTTTTTT
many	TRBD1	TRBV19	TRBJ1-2	CASTRDRGRGGYTF	TGTGCCAGTACCCGGGACAGGGGAAGGGGTGGCTACACCTTC
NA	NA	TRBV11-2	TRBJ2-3	CASSCPYHPHRSTDTQYF	TGTGCCAGCAGCTGCCCCTACCACCCCCATCGGAGCACAGATACGCAGTATTTT
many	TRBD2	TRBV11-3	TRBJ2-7	CASSLGGLAGDEQYF	TGTGCCAGCAGCTTAGGGGGACTAGCGGGCGACGAGCAGTACTTC
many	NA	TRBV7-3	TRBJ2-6	CASSLGVGTGANVLTF	TGTGCCAGCAGCCTTGGGGTTGGGACTGGGGCCAACGTCCTGACTTTC
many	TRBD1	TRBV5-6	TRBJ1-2	CASSSTSGTGDYGYTF	TGTGCCAGCAGCTCGACATCCGGGACAGGGGACTATGGCTACACCTTC
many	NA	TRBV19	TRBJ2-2	CASSRWADTGELFF	TGTGCCAGTAGTAGATGGGCGGACACCGGGGAGCTGTTTTTT
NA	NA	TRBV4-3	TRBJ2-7	CASNQSPYRYEQYF	TGCGCCAGCAACCAAAGCCCCTACAGGTACGAGCAGTACTTC
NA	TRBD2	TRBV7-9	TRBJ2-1	CASSASGSSYNEQFF	TGTGCCAGCAGCGCGAGCGGGAGCTCCTACAATGAGCAGTTCTTC
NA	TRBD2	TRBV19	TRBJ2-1	CASSIGRERIDEQFF	TGTGCCAGTAGTATTGGGCGGGAGCGTATCGATGAGCAGTTCTTC
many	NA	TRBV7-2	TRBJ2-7	CASSSENRRSQQYF	TGTGCCAGCAGCTCAGAAAACCGCCGGAGTCAGCAGTACTTC
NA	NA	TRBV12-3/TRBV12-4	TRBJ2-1	CASSLDLLLFF	TGTGCCAGCAGTTTAGACCTCTTACTGTTCTTC
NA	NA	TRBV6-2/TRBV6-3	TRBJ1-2	CASSLSPTSNYCYTF	TGTGCCAGCAGCCTGTCGCCTACATCTAACTATTGCTACACCTTC
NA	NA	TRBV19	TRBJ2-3	CASIPSPGQGSKTDTQYF	TGTGCCAGTATACCCAGCCCCGGGCAGGGTTCTAAGACAGATACGCAGTATTTT
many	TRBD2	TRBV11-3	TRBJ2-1	CASSSWTSGRQNNEQFF	TGTGCCAGCAGCTCGTGGACTAGCGGGAGGCAAAACAATGAGCAGTTCTTC
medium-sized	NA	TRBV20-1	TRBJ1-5	CSAGRQTSNQPQHF	TGCAGTGCTGGGAGACAAACTAGCAATCAGCCCCAGCATTTT
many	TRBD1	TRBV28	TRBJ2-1	CASSSRTRQGDSYNEQFF	TGTGCCAGCAGTTCCCGAACTAGACAGGGCGACTCCTACAATGAGCAGTTCTTC
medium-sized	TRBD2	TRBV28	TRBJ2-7	CASSTAGGPKYEQYF	TGTGCCAGCAGTACAGCGGGAGGGCCTAAGTACGAGCAGTACTTC